A single sample is the source of the 30 T cell receptor beta chains below, sequenced in a study of T cells in Graves' hyperthyroidism and ophthalmopathy. TCR beta CDR3 regions were amplified from RNA transcripts. TCR CDR3 underwent first-round RT-PCR with the HTBI primer set. TCRdb called the multiplex PCR reads again in MiXCR, with one record for every CDR3 protein. The table lists about 590,000 distinct CDR3 sequences, approximately 15% of them singletons. The sample was blood. The receptors shown here come from a woman aged 25-40 years with Graves' hyperthyroidism.

The chain recombines TRBV20-1 with TRBJ2-1; the match to TRBD1 covers 10 bases. The CDR3 has 15 residues. Germline V gene sequence: CDR1 DFQATT, CDR2 SNEGSKA (reference sequence). Trimming at V came to 0 bases and at J to 6 bases, leaving 5 bases not matched to a gene. The CDR3: CSARERQGASNEQFF. The CDR3 DNA follows: TGCAGTGCTAGAGAACGACAGGGGGCATCCAATGAGCAGTTCTTC.

Many counts were recorded for this clonotype. This chain links TRBV10-3 with TRBJ2-7; TRBD1 matches at 11 bases. This CDR3 is built from 13 residues. Germline trimming cut 6 bases from V and 5 bases from J; bases unmatched to any gene: 3. Germline CDR1 reads ENHRY; CDR2 reads SYGVKD. DNA of the CDR3: TGTGCCATCAGACCGGGACAGGGGGACGAGCAGTACTTC. Residues: CAIRPGQGDEQYF.

A note on this clonotype: A read error may be the cause here, since a much bigger clone is one base away. V gene TRBV28 combines with J gene TRBJ2-7; no definite D call. The CDR3 loop spans 14 amino acids. The V and J ends lost 8 bases and 4 bases respectively, with 18 bases between them. CDR1 and CDR2 (germline): MDHEN, SYDVKM. The CDR3: CASGRTSSSYEQYF. The CDR3 DNA sequence: TGTGCCAGCGGAAGAACGAGCTCCTCGTACGAGCAGTACTTC. The entire variable domain, with the rest obtained from reference TRBV28 and TRBJ2-7, is as follows: DVKVTQSSRYLVKRTGEKVFLECVQDMDHENMFWYRQDPGLGLRLIYFSYDVKMKEKGDIPEGYSVSREKKERFSLILESASTNQTSMYLCASGRTSSSYEQYFGPGTRLTVT.

Ten or more counts support this clonotype. This chain joins TRBV5-1 and TRBJ1-2, with TRBD1 as a possible D gene (5 bases). The length of the CDR3 is 14 residues. V gave up 2 bases and J gave up 6 bases, with 14 bases separating them. CDR1 and CDR2 from the germline V gene are SGHRS and YFSETQ. As DNA, the CDR3 is TGCGCCAGCAGCTTTGAGGGGAACATGGATGGCTACACCTTC. It is translated as CASSFEGNMDGYTF.

Points on this clonotype: At one end the junction does not follow the germline gene, possibly because of a read error. The genes are TRBV4-1 and TRBJ2-7; no firm D call. This CDR3 is 15 amino acids long. Germline assignment: CDR1 MGHRA and CDR2 YSYEKL. CDR3 DNA: TGTGCCAGCTCACCAGTTGCCCGCGAAGCCTACGAGCAGTACTTC. Encoded protein: CASSPVAREAYEQYF.

This clonotype was seen many times. The chain couples TRBV10-3 to TRBJ1-1; tentative D call: TRBD1 (5 bases). CDR3 length equals 14 residues. Germline V CDR1 and CDR2: ENHRY, SYGVKD. V lost 9 bases to trimming and J lost 1 base, with 15 bases between them. CDR3 sequence (DNA): TGTGCCATTGCCCGTGGGGCGGCGAACACTGAAGCTTTCTTT. Translation gives CAIARGAANTEAFF.

A remark on this clonotype: Just one base apart from a much larger clone, this may be a read error. The CDR3 is CASSVPRSGTTNEKLFF. The CDR3 DNA reads as TGTGCCAGCAGTGTACCCCGTTCAGGGACAACTAATGAAAAACTGTTTTTT. This chain connects TRBV28 to TRBJ1-4, with D tentatively TRBD1 (5 bases). Trimming shortened V by 5 bases and J by 0 bases, and 16 bases separated the two germline ends. The CDR3 runs to 17 residues. Germline loops: CDR1 MDHEN, CDR2 SYDVKM.

This clonotype was seen many times. The gene calls are TRBV7-2 and TRBJ2-1; 12 bases agree with TRBD2. Losses at the gene ends were 1 base for V and 5 bases for J; bases not matched to a gene: 6. This CDR3 is built from 17 residues. CDR1 is SGHTA and CDR2 is FQGNSA in the germline V gene. CDR3 in amino acids: CASSLVLAGGSNNEQFF. DNA for the CDR3: TGTGCCAGCAGCTTAGTTCTAGCGGGAGGGTCGAACAATGAGCAGTTCTTC. Together with reference TRBV7-2 and TRBJ2-1, the CDR3 gives the full variable domain: GAGVSQSPSNKVTEKGKDVELRCDPISGHTALYWYRQSLGQGLEFLIYFQGNSAPDKSGLPSDRFSAERTGGSVSTLTIQRTQQEDSAVYLCASSLVLAGGSNNEQFFGPGTRLTVL.

This clonotype occurred many times. The chain has TRBV24-1 and TRBJ2-3; 12 bases align to TRBD2. The CDR3 runs to 16 residues. V shed 6 bases, J shed 2 bases, and the junction held 5 bases outside the gene matches. Germline V gene lookup returns CDR1 KGHDR and CDR2 SFDVKD. This CDR3 reads CATSPGTSGSTDTQYF. DNA of the CDR3: TGTGCCACCAGTCCGGGGACTAGCGGGTCCACAGATACGCAGTATTTT.

This clonotype was counted many times. The chain recombines TRBV7-7 with TRBJ2-1, with D perhaps matching TRBD2 (6 bases). The germline CDR1 and CDR2 sequences are SSHAT and FNYEAQ (reference sequence). V shed 5 bases and J shed 5 bases, with 16 bases lying between them. The CDR3 sequence is 15 residues long. The CDR3 coding sequence is TGTGCCAGCAGCCCATTATTCGGGGGAGACAATGAGCAGTTCTTC. Protein sequence: CASSPLFGGDNEQFF. Complete variable domain (other parts from reference TRBV7-7 and TRBJ2-1): GAGVSQSPRYKVTKRGQDVTLRCDPISSHATLYWYQQALGQGPEFLTYFNYEAQPDKSGLPSDRFSAERPEGSISTLTIQRTEQRDSAMYRCASSPLFGGDNEQFFGPGTRLTVL.

This clonotype was detected ten times or more. The gene calls are TRBV30 and TRBJ1-5; no clear D gene. The CDR3 contains 13 residues. CDR1 GTSNPN and CDR2 SVGIG come from the germline V gene (reference sequence). V was cut by 0 bases and J by 4 bases, with 7 bases left in between. CDR3 residues: CAWSVADNQPQHF. The CDR3 DNA reads TGTGCCTGGAGTGTGGCTGATAATCAGCCCCAGCATTTT.

This clonotype was seen ten or more times. The gene calls are TRBV13 and TRBJ2-1; weak D call: TRBD2 (6 bases). V was shortened by 7 bases and J by 10 bases, with 20 bases between the two germline ends. This CDR3 has 14 amino acids. The germline CDR1 and CDR2 sequences are PRHDT and FYEKMQ (reference sequence). As DNA, the CDR3 is TGTGCCAGCACCACGCGGAGGGTTGGGGAGGAGCAGTTCTTC. It is translated as CASTTRRVGEEQFF.

CDR3 protein: CATGGYGLVRANTGELFF. The CDR3 coding sequence is TGTGCCACCGGGGGGTACGGACTAGTGAGAGCGAACACCGGGGAGCTGTTTTTT. The chain recombines TRBV6-2 or TRBV6-3 with TRBJ2-2, with 7 positions matching TRBD2. Germline lookup yields CDR1 MNHEY and CDR2 SVGEGT. This CDR3 comprises 18 residues. Trimming cost V 10 bases and J 0 bases; bases outside gene matches: 17.

This clonotype was seen many times. The chain uses TRBV12-3 or TRBV12-4 and TRBJ2-3, with 11 bases identical to TRBD2. Germline trimming cut 3 bases from V and 1 base from J; bases unmatched to any gene: 9. The length of the CDR3 is 18 residues. The CDR3 reads CASSFRTSGSLGTDTQYF. CDR3 coding DNA: TGTGCCAGCAGTTTCAGAACTAGCGGGAGTTTGGGCACAGATACGCAGTATTTT.

This clonotype was found many times. V and J are TRBV6-1 and TRBJ2-1, with 9 bases lining up with TRBD1. The CDR3 is made up of 14 amino acids. The germline V gene encodes CDR1 MNHNS and CDR2 SASEGT. The J segment lost 4 bases and the V segment lost 7 bases, leaving 5 bases of the junction unmatched. CDR3 nucleotide sequence: TGTGCCAGCAATCCGGGACAGGGTTACAATGAGCAGTTCTTC. Its translation is CASNPGQGYNEQFF.

This clonotype was observed many times. The rearrangement links TRBV30 to TRBJ2-7, with TRBD1 as a possible D gene (6 bases). CDR1 is GTSNPN and CDR2 is SVGIG in the germline V gene (reference sequence). The CDR3 has 14 residues. V lost 0 bases and J 3 bases, leaving 12 bases between the germline ends. CDR3 in DNA: TGTGCCTGGAGTGTACGAAGCAGGGGCTACGAGCAGTACTTC. Encoded protein: CAWSVRSRGYEQYF.

J is TRBJ1-2 and V is TRBV28; D call uncertain. V lost 2 bases and J 4 bases, leaving 26 bases between the germline ends. CDR1 is MDHEN, CDR2 SYDVKM, per germline. The CDR3 totals 19 residues. The CDR3 protein is CASSLDRTAPAPDPYGYTF. The CDR3 DNA reads as TGTGCCAGCAGTTTAGATCGGACGGCCCCGGCACCCGATCCCTATGGCTACACCTTC.

This clonotype was detected ten times or more. This sequence joins TRBV5-1 and TRBJ2-1; 9 bases fit TRBD1. The junction had 15 bases not matched to a gene; V was cut back by 4 bases and J by 4 bases. CDR1 is SGHRS, CDR2 YFSETQ, per germline. The CDR3 runs 18 residues. The CDR3 nucleotides read TGCGCCAGCAGCCCTTCGGCTTTGACAGGGGGGGTTTACAATGAGCAGTTCTTC. Protein sequence: CASSPSALTGGVYNEQFF.

At least ten counts were recorded for this clonotype. This rearrangement joins TRBV20-1 to TRBJ2-7; 9 bases map to TRBD2. CDR3 size: 13 residues. Germline lookup yields CDR1 DFQATT and CDR2 SNEGSKA (reference sequence). The junction had 2 bases not matched to a gene; V was cut back by 5 bases and J by 0 bases. CDR3 sequence reads: CSAASGDSYEQYF. DNA for the CDR3: TGCAGTGCTGCTAGCGGGGACTCCTACGAGCAGTACTTC.

In this sample, this clonotype turned up once. This chain joins TRBV19 and TRBJ1-1, with D perhaps TRBD1 (5 bases). The germline gives CDR1 LNHDA, CDR2 SQIVND (reference sequence). This CDR3 region has 15 residues. Between the trimmed V and J ends, which lost 5 bases and 4 bases, there was a span of 17 bases. CDR3 protein: CASSGRTRGGTEAFF. The CDR3 DNA sequence: TGTGCCAGTAGTGGACGGACAAGGGGAGGCACTGAAGCTTTCTTT.

V and J are TRBV19 and TRBJ1-1; D not certain. The V and J ends lost 5 bases and 1 base respectively, with 14 bases between them. The CDR3 consists of 15 residues. Germline V gives CDR1 LNHDA, CDR2 SQIVND (reference sequence). CDR3: CASSPSRQPNTEAFF. In DNA, the CDR3 is TGTGCCAGTAGTCCCTCGAGACAACCGAACACTGAAGCTTTCTTT.

The sample holds many counts of this clonotype. CDR3 loop: CASSLDLAGTDTQYF. For the CDR3, the DNA is TGTGCCAGCAGCTTAGACCTAGCGGGCACAGATACGCAGTATTTT. The chain links TRBV7-2 to TRBJ2-3; 7 bases map to TRBD2. CDR1 and CDR2 (germline): SGHTA, FQGNSA. CDR3 length: 15 residues. Trimming took 1 base from V and 1 from J; bases not matched to a gene: 2.

The DNA for the CDR3 is TGTGCCAGCAGCTGGGGTTCCGGGACAGACTATGGCTACACCTTC. The encoded protein is CASSWGSGTDYGYTF. This chain links TRBV5-5 with TRBJ1-2, with 7 bases aligning to TRBD1. The V gene's germline CDR1 is SGHKS and CDR2 YYEKEE (reference sequence). CDR3 length equals 15 residues. The junction had 8 bases not matched to a gene; V was cut back by 3 bases and J by 3 bases.

The rearrangement links TRBV5-4 to TRBJ2-3; 7 bases map to TRBD2. The length of the CDR3 is 18 residues. V lost 2 bases, J lost 5 bases, and 17 bases stayed unmatched. CDR1 SGHNT and CDR2 YYREEE come from the germline V gene (reference sequence). The CDR3 DNA is TGTGCCAGCAGCTTCGGTTCTCGGGCGGGAGTGGTTCTAGATACGCAGTATTTT. Its translation is CASSFGSRAGVVLDTQYF.

CDR3 DNA sequence: TGTGCTAGTGGTCTGGACGTGAACACTGAAGCTTTCTTT. Protein product: CASGLDVNTEAFF. This chain uses TRBV12-5 with TRBJ1-1; D remains ambiguous. V was clipped by 5 bases and J by 0 bases, with 7 bases between them. The CDR3 contains 13 residues. Germline loops: CDR1 LGHNT, CDR2 FRNRAP.

This clonotype was recorded many times. This chain links TRBV7-9 with TRBJ1-4; D is ambiguous. V was trimmed by 2 bases and J by 0 bases, leaving 13 bases between them. The CDR3 length is 17 residues. CDR1 is SEHNR and CDR2 is FQNEAQ in the germline V gene (reference sequence). The CDR3 region is CASSLILGGTTNEKLFF. Written as DNA, the CDR3 is TGTGCCAGCAGCTTAATCCTCGGCGGAACAACTAATGAAAAACTGTTTTTT. The whole variable domain, filled in from reference TRBV7-9 and TRBJ1-4, reads DTGVSQNPRHKITKRGQNVTFRCDPISEHNRLYWYRQTLGQGPEFLTYFQNEAQLEKSRLLSDRFSAERPKGSFSTLEIQRTEQGDSAMYLCASSLILGGTTNEKLFFGSGTQLSVL.

This sequence joins TRBV20-1 and TRBJ2-3; TRBD1 matches at 7 bases. The CDR3 is made up of 13 amino acids. Germline V gene data show CDR1 as DFQATT and CDR2 as SNEGSKA (reference sequence). CDR3 nucleotides: TGCGGAGTATCAGGGGGTTCGGTAGATACGCAGTATTTT. Translating it yields CGVSGGSVDTQYF.

The sample holds many counts of this clonotype. The rearrangement joins TRBV28 to TRBJ1-1; D gene ambiguous. There are 13 residues in the CDR3. V was shortened by 5 bases and J by 11 bases, with 18 bases between the two germline ends. Germline assignment: CDR1 MDHEN and CDR2 SYDVKM. This CDR3 reads CASSLDRDGWAFF. CDR3 DNA: TGTGCCAGCAGTCTCGACCGGGATGGGTGGGCTTTCTTT.

A note on this clonotype: One end of the junction fails to match germline, which may point to a read error. The rearrangement uses TRBV7-3 and TRBJ2-1, with TRBD2 as a possible D gene (6 bases). The CDR3 length is 15 residues. Germline loops: CDR1 SGHTA, CDR2 FQGTGA. CDR3 loop: CASSPVGGTYNGQFF. In DNA, the CDR3 is TGTGCCAGCAGCCCCGTGGGCGGGACCTACAATGGGCAGTTCTTC.

This clonotype was seen ten or more times. The chain recombines TRBV9 with TRBJ2-6; D gene unclear. Per the germline V gene, CDR1 is SGDLS and CDR2 is YYNGEE. This CDR3 spans 14 amino acids. The ends were cut back, 4 bases at V and 3 bases at J, with 8 bases in the middle. The CDR3 sequence: CASSPIGGANVLTF. The CDR3, as DNA: TGTGCCAGCAGCCCTATCGGTGGGGCCAACGTCCTGACTTTC.